The rows below give T cell receptor beta chains drawn from one sample of a study of regulatory T cells in long-lasting Graves disease. One entry per CDR3 protein, called by TCRdb with MiXCR from the multiplex PCR reads. The sample contains roughly 500,000 distinct CDR3 sequences, about 20% of which appear only once. Sequencing used peripheral blood mononuclear cells (PBMCs), obtained when the disease was refractory, from a patient treated with antithyroid drugs. These receptors were taken from a female donor with Graves disease. The CDR3 runs from the conserved cysteine through the conserved F or W. A D gene is named only where the DNA matches it firmly. The size entry is marked missing in some rows and otherwise reads once, few, many or a size class.

>TRBV28|TRBJ2-7|few|-
TGTGCCAGCAGTTTATGGGACAGCCTGAGCTACGAGCAGTACTTC
CASSLWDSLSYEQYF
>TRBV28|TRBJ2-5|many|-
TGTGCCAGCAGTGCATGGGACGCAAAGTACCAAGAGACCCAGTACTTC
CASSAWDAKYQETQYF
>TRBV2|TRBJ2-7|many|TRBD2
TGTGCCAGCGTGACGGCGGGAGAGACCTACGAGCAGTACTTC
CASVTAGETYEQYF
>TRBV28|TRBJ1-2|many|-
TGTGCCAGCAGCCCAATTCCCCCCGCTAACTATGGCTATACCTTC
CASSPIPPANYGYTF
>TRBV28|TRBJ2-7|-|-
TGTGCCAGCAGGTACCAGGCGGACTCCTCTTACGAGCAGTACTTC
CASRYQADSSYEQYF
>TRBV3-1|TRBJ2-7|-|TRBD1
TGTGCCAGCAGCCCCTACTCAGGGGGCGAGCAGTACTTC
CASSPYSGGEQYF
>TRBV7-2|TRBJ1-3|few|-
TGTGCCAGCAGCTTAGCGGTGGGTTTTGGAAACACCATATATTTT
CASSLAVGFGNTIYF
>TRBV7-2|TRBJ1-2|-|TRBD1
TGTGCCAGCAGCTTACCTCCCGGGACAGGGGGTATTGGAGGCTACACCTTC
CASSLPPGTGGIGGYTF
>TRBV19|TRBJ2-7|-|TRBD1
TGTGCCAGTAGTGTGGACAGGACCAGCTCCTACGAGCAGTACTTC
CASSVDRTSSYEQYF
>TRBV12-3/TRBV12-4|TRBJ2-7|many|TRBD1
TGTGCCAGCAGTTTAGTGGGACAGGGTAGCGAGCAGTACTTC
CASSLVGQGSEQYF
>TRBV5-8|TRBJ2-7|few|-
TGTGCCAGCAGCTCGATGATCTACGAGCAGTACTTC
CASSSMIYEQYF
>TRBV28|TRBJ1-6|many|-
TGTGCCAGCAGTTTTACAGGGCAGTATTCACCCCTCCACTTT
CASSFTGQYSPLHF
>TRBV27|TRBJ2-2|many|TRBD1
TGTGCCAGCAGTCAATACAGGGGGCTCACCGGGGAGCTGTTTTTT
CASSQYRGLTGELFF
>TRBV19|TRBJ1-1|few|-
TGTGCCAGTAGCGATCCTTTCCTTCTTGTGGAGGCAAACACTGAAGCTTTCTTT
CASSDPFLLVEANTEAFF
>TRBV6-1|TRBJ1-1|-|-
TGTGCCAGCAGCGACGGGAACGGGTTCATGAACACTGAAGCTTTCTTT
CASSDGNGFMNTEAFF
>TRBV30|TRBJ1-3|many|-
TGTGCCTGGAGTGTTGGGAACACCATATATTTT
CAWSVGNTIYF
>TRBV6-9|TRBJ2-2|-|TRBD1
TGTGCCAGCAGTTCGTCCGACAGGGGGGTCACCGGGGAGCTGTTTTTT
CASSSSDRGVTGELFF
>TRBV20-1|TRBJ1-2|-|-
TGCAGTGCCCCTCGGGGTTCGGGCTACACCTTC
CSAPRGSGYTF
>TRBV14|TRBJ2-7|few|-
TGTGCCAGCAGCCAACGGTACGGGTCCGAGCAGTACTTC
CASSQRYGSEQYF
>TRBV4-3|TRBJ2-1|few|TRBD2
TGCGCCAGCAGTCTAGCGGGGGTGGAGGAGCAGTTCTTC
CASSLAGVEEQFF
>TRBV6-2/TRBV6-3|TRBJ2-2|once|-
TGTGCCAGCAGTACTCCCGACCTAGGGGAGCTGTTTTTT
CASSTPDLGELFF
>TRBV9|TRBJ2-2|-|TRBD2
TGTGCCAGCAGCGTTGGCGGGGGGTTCGCGAACACCGGGGAGCTGTTTTTT
CASSVGGGFANTGELFF
>TRBV7-9|TRBJ2-5|once|TRBD1
TGTGCCAGCAGCTTAGGGACAGGGTTGGAGACCCAGTACTTC
CASSLGTGLETQYF
>TRBV12-3/TRBV12-4|TRBJ1-6|many|TRBD1
TGTGCCAGCAGCCGGACAGGGGATACCTATAATTCACCCCTCCACTTT
CASSRTGDTYNSPLHF
>TRBV7-9|TRBJ1-1|many|-
TGTGCCAGCAGCTTAGGGGGGTCTAGCACTGAAGCTTTCTTT
CASSLGGSSTEAFF
>TRBV10-1|TRBJ2-1|-|TRBD2
TGTGCCAGCAGTCGCACTAGCGGGAGCGATATCCGTGAGCAGTTCTTC
CASSRTSGSDIREQFF
>TRBV5-6|TRBJ2-2|-|TRBD2
TGTGCCATCAGCTTGTTTAGCGGGGGGGTCACCGGGGAGCTGTTTTTT
CAISLFSGGVTGELFF
>TRBV5-4|TRBJ1-1|-|-
TGTGCCAGCAGCCTGCAGGGGTCGGAAGCTTTCTTT
CASSLQGSEAFF
>TRBV14|TRBJ2-5|-|TRBD1
TGTGCCAGCAGCACAGGACAGGGAAGGCAAGAGACCCAGTACTTC
CASSTGQGRQETQYF
>TRBV6-5|TRBJ1-4|many|-
TGTGCCAGCAGTTACTCTAACCTACCCCAGGAGGAAAAACTGTTTTTT
CASSYSNLPQEEKLFF
>TRBV5-5|TRBJ1-1|many|-
TGTGCCAGCAGCTTGGAGGCAGGGTGGATTGCTGAAGCTTTCTTT
CASSLEAGWIAEAFF
>TRBV11-2|TRBJ2-2|many|-
TGTGCCAGCAGCCTATCCCGACACCCCGGGGAGCTGTTTTTT
CASSLSRHPGELFF
>TRBV20-1|TRBJ2-2|once|-
TGCAGTGCTAGAGATTCCCGGCGGAACATCGGCGGGGAGCTGGTTTTT
CSARDSRRNIGGELVF
>TRBV6-1|TRBJ2-7|few|TRBD2
TGTGCCACCAGGTCGGGGGGGACTAGAAATACCTACGAGCAGTACTTC
CATRSGGTRNTYEQYF
>TRBV28|TRBJ1-1|many|-
TGTGCCAGCAACCCCCTCAGAGAGGACCCTGAAGCTTTCTTT
CASNPLREDPEAFF
>TRBV20-1|TRBJ2-4|-|-
TGCAGTGCTAGAGAAAGGTGGGACGGCGGACTTAACATTCAGTACTTC
CSARERWDGGLNIQYF
>TRBV6-5|TRBJ2-7|-|-
TGTGCCAGCAGTTACTCAGGAGGAGAGGACTACGAGCAGTACTTC
CASSYSGGEDYEQYF
>TRBV28|TRBJ2-7|many|-
TGTGCCAGCGCCGCCGGGAACCAGTACTACGAGCAGTACTTC
CASAAGNQYYEQYF
>TRBV6-1|TRBJ1-1|-|TRBD1
TGTGCCAGCAGGACTTTCCCCGGGGACAGGGGAAGAATGAACACTGAAGCTTTCTTT
CASRTFPGDRGRMNTEAFF
>TRBV7-2|TRBJ2-5|many|TRBD2
TGTGCCAGCAGCCGAATTAGCGGGACTCAAGAGACCCAGTACTTC
CASSRISGTQETQYF
>TRBV20-1|TRBJ2-5|once|TRBD2
TGCAGTGCTAGACCTAGCGGAGTGGTAGGGGAGACCCAGTACTTC
CSARPSGVVGETQYF
>TRBV15|TRBJ2-5|few|TRBD2
TGTGCCACCAGCAGGCTTCCGCTAGCGGGCCCCGGGTACTTC
CATSRLPLAGPGYF
>TRBV20-1|TRBJ1-5|many|-
TGCAGTGGGGTAGGGCAGGGCAATCAGCCCCAGCATTTT
CSGVGQGNQPQHF
>TRBV5-1|TRBJ2-6|few|-
TGCGCCAGCAGCTTTACCTCGACAGGAGGAGGTTTGGCCAACGTCCTGACTTTC
CASSFTSTGGGLANVLTF
>TRBV6-5|TRBJ1-1|-|-
TGTGCCAGCAGTTACAGGTTGGGGGGGAACACTGAAGCTTTCTTT
CASSYRLGGNTEAFF